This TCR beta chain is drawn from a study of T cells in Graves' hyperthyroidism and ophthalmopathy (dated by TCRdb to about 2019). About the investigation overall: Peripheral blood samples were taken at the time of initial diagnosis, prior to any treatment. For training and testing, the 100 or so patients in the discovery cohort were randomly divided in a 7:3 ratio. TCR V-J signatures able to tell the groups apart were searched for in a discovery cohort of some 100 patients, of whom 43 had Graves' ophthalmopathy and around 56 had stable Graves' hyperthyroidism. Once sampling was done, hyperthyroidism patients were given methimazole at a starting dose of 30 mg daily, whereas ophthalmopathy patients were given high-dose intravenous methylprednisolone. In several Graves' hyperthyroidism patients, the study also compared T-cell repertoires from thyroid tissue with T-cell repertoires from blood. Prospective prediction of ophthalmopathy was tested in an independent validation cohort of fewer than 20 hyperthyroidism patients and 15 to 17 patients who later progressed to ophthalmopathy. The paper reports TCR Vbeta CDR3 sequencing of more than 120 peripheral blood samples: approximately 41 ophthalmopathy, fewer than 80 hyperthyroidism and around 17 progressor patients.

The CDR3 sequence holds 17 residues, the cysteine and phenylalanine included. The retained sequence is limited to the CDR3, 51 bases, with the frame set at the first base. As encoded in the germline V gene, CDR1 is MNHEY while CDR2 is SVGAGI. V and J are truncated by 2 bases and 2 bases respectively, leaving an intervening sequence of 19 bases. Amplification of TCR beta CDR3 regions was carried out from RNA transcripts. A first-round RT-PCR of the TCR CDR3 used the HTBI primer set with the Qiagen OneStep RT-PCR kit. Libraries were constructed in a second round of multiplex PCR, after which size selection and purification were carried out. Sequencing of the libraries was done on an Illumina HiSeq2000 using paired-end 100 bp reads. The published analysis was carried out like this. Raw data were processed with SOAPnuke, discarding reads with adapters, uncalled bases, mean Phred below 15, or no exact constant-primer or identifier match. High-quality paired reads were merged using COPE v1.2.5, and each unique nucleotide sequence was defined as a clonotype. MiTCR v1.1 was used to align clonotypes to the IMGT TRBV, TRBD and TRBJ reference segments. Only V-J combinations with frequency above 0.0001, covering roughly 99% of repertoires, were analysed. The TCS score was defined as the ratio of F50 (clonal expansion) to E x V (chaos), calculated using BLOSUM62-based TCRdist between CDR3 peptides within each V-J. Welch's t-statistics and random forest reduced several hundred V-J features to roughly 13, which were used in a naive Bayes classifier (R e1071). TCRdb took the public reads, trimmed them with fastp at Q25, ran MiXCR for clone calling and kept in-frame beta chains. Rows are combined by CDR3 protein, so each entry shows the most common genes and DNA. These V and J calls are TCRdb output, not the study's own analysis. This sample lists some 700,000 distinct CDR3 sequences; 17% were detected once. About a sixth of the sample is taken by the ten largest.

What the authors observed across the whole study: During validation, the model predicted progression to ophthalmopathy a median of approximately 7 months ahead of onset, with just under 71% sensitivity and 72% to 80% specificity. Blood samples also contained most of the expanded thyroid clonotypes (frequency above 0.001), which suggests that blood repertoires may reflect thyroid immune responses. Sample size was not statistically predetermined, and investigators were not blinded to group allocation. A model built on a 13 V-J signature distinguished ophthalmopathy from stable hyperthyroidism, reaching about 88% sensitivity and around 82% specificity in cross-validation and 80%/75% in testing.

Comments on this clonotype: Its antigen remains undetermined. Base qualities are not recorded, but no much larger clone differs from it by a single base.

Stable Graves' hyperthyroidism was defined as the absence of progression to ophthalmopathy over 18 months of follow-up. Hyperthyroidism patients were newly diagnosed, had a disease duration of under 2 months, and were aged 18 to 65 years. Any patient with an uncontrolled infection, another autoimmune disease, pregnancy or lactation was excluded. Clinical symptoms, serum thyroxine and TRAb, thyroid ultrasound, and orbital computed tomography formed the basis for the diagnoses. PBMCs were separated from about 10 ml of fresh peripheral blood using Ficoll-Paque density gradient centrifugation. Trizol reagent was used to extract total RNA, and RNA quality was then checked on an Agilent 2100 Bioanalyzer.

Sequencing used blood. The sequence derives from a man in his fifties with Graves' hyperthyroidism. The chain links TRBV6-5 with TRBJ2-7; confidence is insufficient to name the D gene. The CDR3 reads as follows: CASSYEYRYGITYEQYF. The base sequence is TGTGCCAGCAGTTACGAGTACCGTTACGGAATTACCTACGAGCAGTACTTC.